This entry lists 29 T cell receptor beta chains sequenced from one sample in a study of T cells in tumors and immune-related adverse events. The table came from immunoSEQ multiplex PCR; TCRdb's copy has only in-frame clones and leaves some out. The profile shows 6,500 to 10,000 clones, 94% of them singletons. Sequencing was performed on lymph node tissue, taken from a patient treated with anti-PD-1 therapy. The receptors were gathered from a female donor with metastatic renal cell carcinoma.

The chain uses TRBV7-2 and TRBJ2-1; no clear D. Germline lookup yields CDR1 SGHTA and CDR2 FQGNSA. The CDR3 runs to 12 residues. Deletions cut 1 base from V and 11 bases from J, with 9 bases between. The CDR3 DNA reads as TGTGCCAGCAGCTTAGGGGCCCACCAGCAGTTCTTC. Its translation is CASSLGAHQQFF.

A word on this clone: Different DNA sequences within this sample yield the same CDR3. The CDR3 loop is CASSTRTVNQPQHF. CDR3 DNA: TGTGCCAGCAGCACTAGGACAGTTAATCAGCCCCAGCATTTT. The V call is TRBV7-8, the J call TRBJ1-5, with D maybe TRBD1 (6 bases). The ends were cut back, 5 bases at V and 4 bases at J, with 12 bases in the middle. The CDR3 has 14 amino acids. Germline assignment: CDR1 SGHVS and CDR2 FQNEAQ.

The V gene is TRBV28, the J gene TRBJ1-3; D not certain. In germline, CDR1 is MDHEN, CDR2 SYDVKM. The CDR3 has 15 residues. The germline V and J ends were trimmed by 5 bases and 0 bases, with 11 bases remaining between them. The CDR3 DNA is TGTGCCAGCAGTCCCGTAACCCACTCTGGAAACACCATATATTTT. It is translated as CASSPVTHSGNTIYF.

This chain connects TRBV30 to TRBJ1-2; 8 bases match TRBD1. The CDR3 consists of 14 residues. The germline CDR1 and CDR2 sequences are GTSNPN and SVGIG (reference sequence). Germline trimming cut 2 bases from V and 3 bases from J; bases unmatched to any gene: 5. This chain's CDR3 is CAWSSGGSYYGYTF. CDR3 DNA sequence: TGTGCCTGGAGTTCAGGGGGCTCATACTATGGCTACACCTTC.

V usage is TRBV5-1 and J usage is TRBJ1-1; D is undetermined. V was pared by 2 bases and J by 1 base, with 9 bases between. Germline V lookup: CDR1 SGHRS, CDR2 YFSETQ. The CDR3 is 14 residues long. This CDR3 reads CASSLVLSNTEAFF. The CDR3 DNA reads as TGCGCCAGCAGCTTAGTCCTCTCGAACACTGAAGCTTTCTTT.

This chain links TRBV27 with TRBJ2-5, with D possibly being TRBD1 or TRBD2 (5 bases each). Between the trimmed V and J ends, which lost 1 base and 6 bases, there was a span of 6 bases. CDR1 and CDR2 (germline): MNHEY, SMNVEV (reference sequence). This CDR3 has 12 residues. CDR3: CASSLWGQTQYF. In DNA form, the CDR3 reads TGTGCCAGCAGTTTATGGGGACAGACCCAGTACTTC.

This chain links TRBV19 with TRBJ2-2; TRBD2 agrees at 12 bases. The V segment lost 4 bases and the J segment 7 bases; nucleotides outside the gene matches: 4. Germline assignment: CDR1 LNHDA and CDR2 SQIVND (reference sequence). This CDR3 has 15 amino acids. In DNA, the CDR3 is TGTGCCAGTAGTACGACTAGCGGGGGTTACGGGGAGCTGTTTTTT. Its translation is CASSTTSGGYGELFF.

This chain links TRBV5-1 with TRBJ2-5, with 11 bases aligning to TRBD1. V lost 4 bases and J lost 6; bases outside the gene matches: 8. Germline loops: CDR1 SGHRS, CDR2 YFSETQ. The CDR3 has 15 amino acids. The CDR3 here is CASSPGTGGIKTQYF. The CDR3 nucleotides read TGCGCCAGCAGCCCCGGGACAGGGGGGATTAAGACCCAGTACTTC.

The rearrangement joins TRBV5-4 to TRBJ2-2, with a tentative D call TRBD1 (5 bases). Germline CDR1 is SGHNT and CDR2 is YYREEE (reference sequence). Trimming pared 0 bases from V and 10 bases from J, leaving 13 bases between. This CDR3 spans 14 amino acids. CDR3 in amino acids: CASSLEAGSEELFF. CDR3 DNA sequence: TGTGCCAGCAGCTTGGAGGCAGGGTCCGAGGAGCTGTTTTTT.

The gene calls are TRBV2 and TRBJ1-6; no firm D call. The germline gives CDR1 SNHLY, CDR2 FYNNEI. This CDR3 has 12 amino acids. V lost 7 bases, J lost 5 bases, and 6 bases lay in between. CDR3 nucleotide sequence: TGTGCCAGCAAGCTAAATAATTCACCCCTCCACTTT. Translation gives CASKLNNSPLHF.

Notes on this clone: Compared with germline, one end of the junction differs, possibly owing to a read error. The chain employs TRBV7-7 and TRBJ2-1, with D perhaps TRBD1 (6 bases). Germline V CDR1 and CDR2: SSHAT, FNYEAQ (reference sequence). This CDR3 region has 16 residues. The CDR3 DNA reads TGTGCTAGCAGCTTAGCACAGACAGGACCTAGCAATGAGCAGTTCTTC. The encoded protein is CASSLAQTGPSNEQFF.

CDR3 coding DNA: TGTGCCAGCAGCAGAATTTCACAGGGGGCGAGTGGTGGCTACACCTTC. Its protein is CASSRISQGASGGYTF. The rearrangement joins TRBV11-2 to TRBJ1-2, with TRBD1 identical over 9 bases. Germline V lookup: CDR1 SGHAT, CDR2 FQNNGV. V was pared by 5 bases and J by 7 bases, with 14 bases of the junction left unmatched. The CDR3 totals 16 residues.

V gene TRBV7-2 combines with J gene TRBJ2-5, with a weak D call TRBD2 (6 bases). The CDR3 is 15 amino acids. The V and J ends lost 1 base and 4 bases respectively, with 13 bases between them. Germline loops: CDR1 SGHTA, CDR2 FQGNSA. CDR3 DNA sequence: TGTGCCAGCAGCTTAGTAGGCCAGGGAGGAGAGACCCAGTACTTC. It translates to CASSLVGQGGETQYF.

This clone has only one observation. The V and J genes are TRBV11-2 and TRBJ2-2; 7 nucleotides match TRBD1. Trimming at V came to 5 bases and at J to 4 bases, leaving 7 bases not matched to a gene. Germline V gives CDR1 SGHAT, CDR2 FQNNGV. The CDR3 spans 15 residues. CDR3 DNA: TGTGCCAGCAGCCCCCGACAGGGACCCACCGGGGAGCTGTTTTTT. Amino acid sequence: CASSPRQGPTGELFF.

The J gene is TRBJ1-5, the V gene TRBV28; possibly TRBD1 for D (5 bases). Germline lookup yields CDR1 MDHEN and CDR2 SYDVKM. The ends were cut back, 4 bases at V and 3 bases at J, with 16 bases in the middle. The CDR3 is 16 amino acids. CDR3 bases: TGTGCCAGCAGTTCGGGGGTGGGTACAAACAATCAGCCCCAGCATTTT. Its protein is CASSSGVGTNNQPQHF.

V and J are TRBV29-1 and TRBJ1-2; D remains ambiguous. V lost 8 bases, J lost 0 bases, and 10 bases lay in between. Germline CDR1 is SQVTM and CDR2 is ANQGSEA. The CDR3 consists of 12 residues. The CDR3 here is CSSAEANYGYTF. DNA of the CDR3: TGCAGCTCCGCGGAAGCTAACTATGGCTACACCTTC.

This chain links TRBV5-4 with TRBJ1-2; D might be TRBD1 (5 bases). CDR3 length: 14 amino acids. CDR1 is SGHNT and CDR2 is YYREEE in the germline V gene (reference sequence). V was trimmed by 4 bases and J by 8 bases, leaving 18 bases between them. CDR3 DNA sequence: TGTGCCAGCAGCCGGCCGCAGGGTCTGTCGGGCTACACCTTC. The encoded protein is CASSRPQGLSGYTF.

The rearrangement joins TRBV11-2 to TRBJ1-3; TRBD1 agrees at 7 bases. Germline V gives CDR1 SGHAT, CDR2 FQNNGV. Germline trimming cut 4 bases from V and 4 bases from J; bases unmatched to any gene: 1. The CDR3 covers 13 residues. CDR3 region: CASSSGQGNTIYF. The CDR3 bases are TGTGCCAGCAGCTCGGGACAGGGAAACACCATATATTTT.

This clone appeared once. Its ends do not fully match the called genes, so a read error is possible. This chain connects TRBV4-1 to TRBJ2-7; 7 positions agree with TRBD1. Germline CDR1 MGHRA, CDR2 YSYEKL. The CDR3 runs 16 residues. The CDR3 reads CASSQWENLRGGPLGF. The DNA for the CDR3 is TGCGCCAGCAGCCAATGGGAGAACCTTCGAGGGGGCCCACTTGGTTTC.

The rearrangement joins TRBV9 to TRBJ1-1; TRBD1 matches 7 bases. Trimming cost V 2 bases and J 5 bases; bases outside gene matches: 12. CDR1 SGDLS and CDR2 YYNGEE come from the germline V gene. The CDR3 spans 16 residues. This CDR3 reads CASSVAGGRGWTEAFF. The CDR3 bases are TGTGCCAGCAGCGTGGCGGGTGGCAGGGGGTGGACTGAAGCTTTCTTT.

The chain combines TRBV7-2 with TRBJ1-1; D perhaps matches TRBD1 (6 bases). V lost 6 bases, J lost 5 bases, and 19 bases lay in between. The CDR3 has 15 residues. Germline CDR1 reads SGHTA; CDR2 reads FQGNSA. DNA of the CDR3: TGTGCCAGCAGGGCCAGGGGTGTTCGGAGAACTGAAGCTTTCTTT. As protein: CASRARGVRRTEAFF.

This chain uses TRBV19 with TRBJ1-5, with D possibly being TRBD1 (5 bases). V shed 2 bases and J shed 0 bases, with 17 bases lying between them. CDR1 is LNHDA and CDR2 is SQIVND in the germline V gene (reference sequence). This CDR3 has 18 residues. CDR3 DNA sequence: TGTGCCAGTAGTATAAGGGGTGAGCAGTGGCTTAGCAATCAGCCCCAGCATTTT. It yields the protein CASSIRGEQWLSNQPQHF.

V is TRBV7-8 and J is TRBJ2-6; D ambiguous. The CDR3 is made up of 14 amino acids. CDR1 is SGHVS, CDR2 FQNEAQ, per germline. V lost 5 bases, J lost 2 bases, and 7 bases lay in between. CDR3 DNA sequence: TGTGCCAGCAGCCGAAGTACTGGGGCCAACGTCCTGACTTTC. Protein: CASSRSTGANVLTF.

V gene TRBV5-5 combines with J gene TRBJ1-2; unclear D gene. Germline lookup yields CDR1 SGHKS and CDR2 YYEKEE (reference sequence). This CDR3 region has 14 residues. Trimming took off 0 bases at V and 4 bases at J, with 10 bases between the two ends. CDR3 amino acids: CASSLDVGRYGYTF. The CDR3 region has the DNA TGTGCCAGCAGCTTGGACGTAGGGCGCTATGGCTACACCTTC.

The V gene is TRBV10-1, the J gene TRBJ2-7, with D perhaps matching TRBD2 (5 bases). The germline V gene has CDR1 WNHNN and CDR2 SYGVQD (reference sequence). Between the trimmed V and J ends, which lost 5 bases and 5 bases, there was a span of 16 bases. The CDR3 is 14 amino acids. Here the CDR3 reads CASSSGWRTDEQYF. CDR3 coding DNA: TGCGCCAGCAGTTCGGGTTGGAGGACCGACGAGCAGTACTTC.

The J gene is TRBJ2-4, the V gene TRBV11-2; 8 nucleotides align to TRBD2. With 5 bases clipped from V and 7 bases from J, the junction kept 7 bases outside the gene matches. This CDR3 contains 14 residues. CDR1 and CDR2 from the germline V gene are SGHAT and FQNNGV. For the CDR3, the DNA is TGTGCCAGCAGCGTTACGGGGGGGCTGAACATTCAGTACTTC. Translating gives CASSVTGGLNIQYF.

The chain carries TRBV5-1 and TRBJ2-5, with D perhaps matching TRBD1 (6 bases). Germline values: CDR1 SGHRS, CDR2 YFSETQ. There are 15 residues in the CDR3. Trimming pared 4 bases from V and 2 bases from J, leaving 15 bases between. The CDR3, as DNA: TGCGCCAGCAGCGTGACCTCAGGGGTGCAAGAGACCCAGTACTTC. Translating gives CASSVTSGVQETQYF.

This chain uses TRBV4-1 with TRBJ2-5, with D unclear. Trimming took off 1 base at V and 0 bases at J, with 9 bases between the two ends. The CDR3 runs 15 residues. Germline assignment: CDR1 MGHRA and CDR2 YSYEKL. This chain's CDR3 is CASSQAGEYQETQYF. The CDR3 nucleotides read TGCGCCAGCAGCCAAGCCGGTGAATACCAAGAGACCCAGTACTTC.

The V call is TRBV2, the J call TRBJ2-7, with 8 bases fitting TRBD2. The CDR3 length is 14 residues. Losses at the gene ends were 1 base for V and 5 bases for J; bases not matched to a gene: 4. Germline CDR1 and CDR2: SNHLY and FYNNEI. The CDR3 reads CASSEDGRGHEQYF. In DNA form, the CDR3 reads TGTGCCAGCAGTGAAGACGGGAGGGGCCACGAGCAGTACTTC.